This entry describes one T cell receptor beta chain. The data were produced by immunoSEQ multiplex PCR, yet TCRdb's version contains in-frame clones alone and is incomplete. Of approximately 440,000 clones listed, roughly 87% were seen once; the top ten hold more than 0.55%. The sample is drawn from a study of blood T cell repertoires in COVID-19. The J segment lost 0 bases and the V segment lost 3 bases, leaving 14 bases of the junction unmatched. Germline V gene sequence: CDR1 DFQATT, CDR2 SNEGSKA (reference sequence). This CDR3 spans 18 amino acids. The chain couples TRBV20-1 to TRBJ1-1; 9 bases line up with TRBD1. This receptor was taken from a man younger than 35 who had recovered from COVID-19. Sequenced input: PBMCs or T cells enriched from blood (not recorded which). This CDR3 is CSASPRYRGRKVNTEAFF. The CDR3 DNA reads as TGCAGTGCTAGTCCTAGATACAGGGGGCGAAAAGTGAACACTGAAGCTTTCTTT.